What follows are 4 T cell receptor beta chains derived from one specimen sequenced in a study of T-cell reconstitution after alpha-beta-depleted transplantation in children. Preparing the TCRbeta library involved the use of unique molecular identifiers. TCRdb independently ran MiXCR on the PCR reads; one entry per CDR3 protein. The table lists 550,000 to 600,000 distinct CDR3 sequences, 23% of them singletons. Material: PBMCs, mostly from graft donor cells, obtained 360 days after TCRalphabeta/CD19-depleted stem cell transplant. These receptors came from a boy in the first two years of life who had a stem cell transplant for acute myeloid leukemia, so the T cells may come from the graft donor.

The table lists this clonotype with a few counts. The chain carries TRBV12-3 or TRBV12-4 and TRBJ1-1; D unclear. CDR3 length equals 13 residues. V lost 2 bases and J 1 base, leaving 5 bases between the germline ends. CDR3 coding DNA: TGTGCCAGCAGTTTATGGCAGAACACTGAAGCTTTCTTT. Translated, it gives CASSLWQNTEAFF.

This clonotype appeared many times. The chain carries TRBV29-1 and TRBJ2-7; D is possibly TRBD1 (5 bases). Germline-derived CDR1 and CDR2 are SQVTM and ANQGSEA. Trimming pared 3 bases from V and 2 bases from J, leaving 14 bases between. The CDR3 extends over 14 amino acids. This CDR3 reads CSVDLGATPYEQYF. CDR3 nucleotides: TGCAGCGTTGATTTAGGGGCTACCCCCTACGAGCAGTACTTC.

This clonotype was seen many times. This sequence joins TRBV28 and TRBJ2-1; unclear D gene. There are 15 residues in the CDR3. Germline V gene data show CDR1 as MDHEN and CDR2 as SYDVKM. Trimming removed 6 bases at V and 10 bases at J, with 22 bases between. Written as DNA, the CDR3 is TGTGCCAGCAGCTCCACGGGCATCCAGGCCCCGGAGCAGTTCTTC. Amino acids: CASSSTGIQAPEQFF.

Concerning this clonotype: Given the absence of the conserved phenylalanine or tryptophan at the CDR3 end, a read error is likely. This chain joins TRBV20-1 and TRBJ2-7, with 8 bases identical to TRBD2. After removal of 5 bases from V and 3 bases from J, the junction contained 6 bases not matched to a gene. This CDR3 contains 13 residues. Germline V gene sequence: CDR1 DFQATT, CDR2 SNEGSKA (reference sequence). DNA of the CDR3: TGCAGTGCTTCCCCCCGGGAGGGCTACGAGCAGTACTAC. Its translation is CSASPREGYEQYY.